Listed below are T cell receptor beta chains from one sample, sequenced in a study of T cells in Graves' hyperthyroidism and ophthalmopathy. One entry per CDR3 protein, called by TCRdb with MiXCR from the multiplex PCR reads. The table includes some 500,000 distinct CDR3 sequences, about 15% detected once. Sequenced: blood. All receptors come from a woman aged 30 to 39 with Graves' ophthalmopathy. Both conserved end residues are part of each CDR3. The D gene is left open where the match is weak. Expanded clones are given a class, and other clones once, few, many or no size at all.

cdr3_nt: TGTGCCAGCAGCCAGGGGGACACTGAAGCTTTCTTT
cdr3_aa: CASSQGDTEAFF
v_call: TRBV3-1
d_call: -
clone_size: many
j_call: TRBJ1-1
cdr3_length: 12

cdr3_nt: TGTGCCAGCAGTTTAGGGTTGCTCGAGGGGACGCCTTTCAATGAGCAGTTCTTC
cdr3_aa: CASSLGLLEGTPFNEQFF
v_call: TRBV27
d_call: -
clone_size: few
j_call: TRBJ2-1
cdr3_length: 18

cdr3_nt: TGTGCCAGCTATGGGACAGGGCACTATGGCTACACCTTC
cdr3_aa: CASYGTGHYGYTF
v_call: TRBV6-2/TRBV6-3
d_call: TRBD1
clone_size: few
j_call: TRBJ1-2
cdr3_length: 13

cdr3_nt: TGTGCCAGCCTTGAACCTTCTAGCGGGAGCAATGAGCAGTTCTTC
cdr3_aa: CASLEPSSGSNEQFF
v_call: TRBV6-2/TRBV6-3
d_call: TRBD2
clone_size: few
j_call: TRBJ2-1
cdr3_length: 15

cdr3_nt: TGTGCCAGCAGTTTAATGACTAGCGGGAGCCATGAGCAGTTCTTC
cdr3_aa: CASSLMTSGSHEQFF
v_call: TRBV28
d_call: TRBD2
clone_size: many
j_call: TRBJ2-1
cdr3_length: 15

cdr3_nt: TGCGCCAGCAGCTTGGGACAGACAGGGGGCACAGATACGCAGTATTTT
cdr3_aa: CASSLGQTGGTDTQYF
v_call: TRBV5-1
d_call: TRBD1
clone_size: many
j_call: TRBJ2-3
cdr3_length: 16

cdr3_nt: TGTGCCAGCACCAGGGACGGACACACAGATACGCAGTATTTT
cdr3_aa: CASTRDGHTDTQYF
v_call: TRBV9
d_call: -
clone_size: few
j_call: TRBJ2-3
cdr3_length: 14

cdr3_nt: TGCGCCAGCAGCTTGGCGGGGACGTATGAGCAGTTCTTC
cdr3_aa: CASSLAGTYEQFF
v_call: TRBV5-1
d_call: -
clone_size: many
j_call: TRBJ2-1
cdr3_length: 13

cdr3_nt: TGTGCCAGTAGTATCGTGGGCGGGAGCTCCTACAATGAGCAGTTCTTC
cdr3_aa: CASSIVGGSSYNEQFF
v_call: TRBV19
d_call: TRBD2
clone_size: few
j_call: TRBJ2-1
cdr3_length: 16

cdr3_nt: TGTGCCAGCAGGCCCGGGACAGGGGTTCTGGATGGCTACACCTTC
cdr3_aa: CASRPGTGVLDGYTF
v_call: TRBV9
d_call: TRBD1
clone_size: -
j_call: TRBJ1-2
cdr3_length: 15

cdr3_nt: TGCGCCAGCAGCTTCCCTAATAGGAACACTGAAGCTTTCTTT
cdr3_aa: CASSFPNRNTEAFF
v_call: TRBV5-1
d_call: -
clone_size: -
j_call: TRBJ1-1
cdr3_length: 14

cdr3_nt: TGTGCCAGCAGTTATTCCAGCGGGAGGCCCAACAATGAGCAGTTCTTC
cdr3_aa: CASSYSSGRPNNEQFF
v_call: TRBV6-2/TRBV6-3
d_call: TRBD2
clone_size: many
j_call: TRBJ2-1
cdr3_length: 16

cdr3_nt: TGTGCCTGGACCCGCTCCCCGGTCAAGGACACTGAAGCTTTCTTT
cdr3_aa: CAWTRSPVKDTEAFF
v_call: TRBV30
d_call: -
clone_size: few
j_call: TRBJ1-1
cdr3_length: 15

cdr3_nt: TGTGCCAGCAGTCCCGTCTCGGGGGTGAGGAATCAGCCCCAGCATTTT
cdr3_aa: CASSPVSGVRNQPQHF
v_call: TRBV6-1
d_call: -
clone_size: -
j_call: TRBJ1-5
cdr3_length: 16

cdr3_nt: TGTGCCATCAGTGAAGATAGGAATTCACCCCTCCACTTT
cdr3_aa: CAISEDRNSPLHF
v_call: TRBV10-3
d_call: -
clone_size: -
j_call: TRBJ1-6
cdr3_length: 13

cdr3_nt: TGCGCCAGCAGCCAAGGGCGAATACTAGGAGTCACAGATACGCAGTATTTT
cdr3_aa: CASSQGRILGVTDTQYF
v_call: TRBV4-3
d_call: -
clone_size: -
j_call: TRBJ2-3
cdr3_length: 17

cdr3_nt: TGTGCCAGCAGTTACGCCCAGGGGGCACTCGACGAGCAGTACTTC
cdr3_aa: CASSYAQGALDEQYF
v_call: TRBV6-6
d_call: TRBD1
clone_size: many
j_call: TRBJ2-7
cdr3_length: 15

cdr3_nt: TGTGCCTGGGGGACAGGGAACTATGGCTACACCTTC
cdr3_aa: CAWGTGNYGYTF
v_call: TRBV30
d_call: TRBD1
clone_size: many
j_call: TRBJ1-2
cdr3_length: 12

cdr3_nt: TGTGCCAGTAGTTCCTCCCGACTAGCGGGAGTGTCCAATGAGCAGTTCTTC
cdr3_aa: CASSSSRLAGVSNEQFF
v_call: TRBV19
d_call: TRBD2
clone_size: -
j_call: TRBJ2-1
cdr3_length: 17

cdr3_nt: TGTGCCAGCAGTTACTCACTAGGGGAGGCTTCCTACAATGAGCAGTTCTTC
cdr3_aa: CASSYSLGEASYNEQFF
v_call: TRBV6-5
d_call: -
clone_size: -
j_call: TRBJ2-1
cdr3_length: 17

cdr3_nt: TGCGCCAGCAGCCAAGAAGCGGGAGGGGCCTACGAGCAGTACTTC
cdr3_aa: CASSQEAGGAYEQYF
v_call: TRBV4-1
d_call: TRBD2
clone_size: -
j_call: TRBJ2-7
cdr3_length: 15

cdr3_nt: TGTGCCAGCAGTCCCAGACTAATAGCGGGAGGGACAGATACGCAGTATTTT
cdr3_aa: CASSPRLIAGGTDTQYF
v_call: TRBV28
d_call: TRBD2
clone_size: many
j_call: TRBJ2-3
cdr3_length: 17

cdr3_nt: TGCGCCAGCAGCGATTTTAGCGGGAGGAAATTCTACGAGCAGTACTTC
cdr3_aa: CASSDFSGRKFYEQYF
v_call: TRBV7-2
d_call: TRBD2
clone_size: -
j_call: TRBJ2-7
cdr3_length: 16

cdr3_nt: TGTGCCAGCAGTGTTACTACAGGGCTGACCGGGGAGCTGTTTTTT
cdr3_aa: CASSVTTGLTGELFF
v_call: TRBV28
d_call: -
clone_size: many
j_call: TRBJ2-2
cdr3_length: 15

cdr3_nt: TGTGCCAGCTCACCCATGGGGGAGACCCAGTACTTC
cdr3_aa: CASSPMGETQYF
v_call: TRBV18
d_call: -
clone_size: many
j_call: TRBJ2-5
cdr3_length: 12

cdr3_nt: TGTGCCAGCAGCCGCAGGGCAGGGAGGCAAGAGACCCAGTACTTC
cdr3_aa: CASSRRAGRQETQYF
v_call: TRBV7-2
d_call: -
clone_size: -
j_call: TRBJ2-5
cdr3_length: 15